The entry below gives a single TCR beta chain sequence along with its context. The CDR3 length is 12 residues. V was pared by 5 bases and J by 8 bases, with 5 bases of the junction left unmatched. CDR1 and CDR2 from the germline V gene are MNHEY and SMNVEV (reference sequence). This sample was taken from a study of blood T cell repertoires in COVID-19. Profiled with immunoSEQ multiplex PCR; TCRdb holds only in-frame clones, not every one. The table lists some 400,000 clones, about 90% of them singletons. The chain uses TRBV27 and TRBJ1-2, with TRBD1 matching 7 bases. The TCR was taken from a man between 18 and 29 years old with active or convalescent COVID-19. Specimen: peripheral blood. CDR3: CASSHRGGGYTF. DNA for the CDR3: TGTGCCAGCAGTCACAGGGGAGGCGGCTACACCTTC.